The rows below give T cell receptor beta chains drawn from one sample of a study of shared clonotypes between healthy human individuals. Repertoires were generated with immunoSEQ multiplex PCR, while TCRdb's copy carries only in-frame clones and drops some. The sample yields 2 million to 3 million clones, 80% to 95% seen once. The material sequenced was naive CD4+ T cells from PBMCs. The receptors originated from a man between 18 and 29 years old in good health. Some clones in this sample may be carry-over from other donors' samples. CDR3s include the opening cysteine and the closing phenylalanine or tryptophan. Each record gives: J gene, CDR3 length, V gene, CDR3 protein.

TRBJ1-3	13	TRBV30	CAWTLGAGNTIYF
TRBJ2-7	15	TRBV5-4	CASAWEGAPSYEQYF
TRBJ1-2	14	TRBV6-6	CASRTGTGVYGYTF
TRBJ1-2	13	TRBV5-1	CASSLTAGLTYTF
TRBJ1-1	14	TRBV27	CASRRTGWNTEAFF
TRBJ1-5	15	TRBV30	CAWSVVGGPNQPQHF
TRBJ1-4	15	TRBV5-4	CASSLEGGAGEKLFF
TRBJ1-2	13	TRBV25-1	CASSGQGADGYTF
TRBJ1-2	15	TRBV6-5	CASTRPSGVGYGYTF
TRBJ1-2	13	TRBV6-5	CASSYSPGDGYTF
TRBJ1-5	16	TRBV28	CASSMGGARSNQPQHF
TRBJ1-4	15	TRBV27	CASSLTGRINEKLFF
TRBJ1-4	16	TRBV10-3	CATQPFKDRVGEKLFF
TRBJ1-4	16	TRBV5-1	CASSFSSAGWEEKLFF
TRBJ2-7	12	TRBV2	CASRGDWEEQYF
TRBJ1-1	15	TRBV23-1	CASRLDKLGDTEAFF
TRBJ1-5	15	TRBV7-2	CASSSTRGPNQPQHF
TRBJ1-4	15	TRBV21-1	CASSKARSTNEKLFF
TRBJ2-5	15	TRBV5-1	CASRTGSGGWETQYF
TRBJ2-3	13	TRBV7-9	CASKRENTDTQYF